This note documents a single T cell receptor beta chain sequence. This CDR3 region has 14 residues. Trimming removed 11 bases from V and 5 bases from J, with 21 bases in between. Germline values: CDR1 MNHEY, CDR2 SVGAGI. Some clones are missing from TCRdb's copy, which holds only in-frame ones; the method was immunoSEQ multiplex PCR. The sample lists under 150,000 clones; 80% to 90% were seen once. These data belong to a study of control samples from healthy donors and cancer patients. The sample consisted of blood. V gene TRBV6-5 combines with J gene TRBJ1-1; D is undetermined. The sequence came from a woman aged 25-40 years in good health. The CDR3 loop is CACARSGSQTEAFF. The CDR3 coding sequence is TGTGCCTGCGCTCGTTCTGGGAGTCAAACTGAAGCTTTCTTT.